This T cell receptor beta chain came from a study of shared clonotypes between healthy human individuals. Healthy HIV-negative adults with no recent acute infections or vaccinations were recruited as donors. Each donor was a Caucasian adult residing in Nashville, Tennessee. CD4+ cells underwent separation, giving CD45RA+ naive and CD45RA-negative memory subsets. CDR1 is MNHEY and CDR2 is SVGAGI in the germline V gene. This CDR3 is 14 amino acids long. Trimming removed 5 bases at V and 2 bases at J, with 10 bases between. On this clone itself: The same CDR3 can be traced to other DNA sequences in this sample.

Only in-frame clones appear in the TCRdb table, and some are missing; sequencing was by immunoSEQ multiplex PCR. This repertoire shows roughly 700,000 clones, 74% found once; its top ten account for roughly 1.7%. The genes are TRBV6-5 and TRBJ1-5, with a possible D match to TRBD1 (5 bases). Sequenced input: memory CD4+ T cells sorted from blood. The subset is: CD45RA-negative fraction. This TCR was sampled from a woman in her twenties or thirties in good health. The DNA of the CDR3 is TGTGCCAGCAGTCTAGACAGAGGCAATCAGCCCCAGCATTTT. It translates to CASSLDRGNQPQHF.